This TCR beta chain comes out of a study of early T cells in non-severe SARS-CoV-2 infection. TCRdb reprocessed the 5' RACE reads with MiXCR, giving one entry per CDR3 protein. The sample includes about 64,000 distinct CDR3 sequences, roughly 5% of them seen just once. This TCR came from an adult who was a healthcare worker with PCR-confirmed SARS-CoV-2 infection or an uninfected control (not recorded which). Input material: whole blood.

The CDR3 sequence is CSAPSYGTGPNYGYTF. The CDR3 bases are TGCAGTGCTCCTAGCTACGGGACAGGGCCTAACTATGGCTACACCTTC. This sequence joins TRBV20-1 and TRBJ1-2; TRBD1 matches at 9 bases. Germline values: CDR1 DFQATT, CDR2 SNEGSKA (reference sequence). The junction had 10 bases not matched to a gene; V was cut back by 5 bases and J by 0 bases. The CDR3 consists of 16 residues.